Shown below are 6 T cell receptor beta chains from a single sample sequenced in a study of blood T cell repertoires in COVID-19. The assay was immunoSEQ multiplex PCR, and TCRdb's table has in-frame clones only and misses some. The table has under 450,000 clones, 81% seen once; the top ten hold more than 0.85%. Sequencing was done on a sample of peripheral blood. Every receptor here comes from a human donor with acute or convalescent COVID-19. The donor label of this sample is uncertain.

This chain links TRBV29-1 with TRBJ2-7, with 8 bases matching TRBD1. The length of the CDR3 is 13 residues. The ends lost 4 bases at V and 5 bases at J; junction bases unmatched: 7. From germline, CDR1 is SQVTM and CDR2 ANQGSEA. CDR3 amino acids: CSVGWAGGDEQYF. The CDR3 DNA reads TGCAGCGTTGGATGGGCAGGGGGCGACGAGCAGTACTTC.

The CDR3 here is CASSPGAGGWYEQFF. As DNA, the CDR3 is TGTGCCAGCAGTCCAGGGGCAGGGGGATGGTATGAGCAGTTCTTC. This chain links TRBV28 with TRBJ2-1; 7 bases line up with TRBD1. Unmatched junction bases numbered 12, after V lost 5 bases and J lost 8 bases. The CDR3 is 15 residues long. Germline V CDR1 and CDR2: MDHEN, SYDVKM.

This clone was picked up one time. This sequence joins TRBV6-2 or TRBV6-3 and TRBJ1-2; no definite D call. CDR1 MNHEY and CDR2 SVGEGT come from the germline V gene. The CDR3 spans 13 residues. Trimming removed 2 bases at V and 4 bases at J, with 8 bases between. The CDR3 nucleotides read TGTGCCAGCAGTTACGACGGAGGCTATGGCTACACCTTC. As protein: CASSYDGGYGYTF.

The CDR3 DNA is TGCGCCAGCAGCATGGGGCTGAACACTGAAGCTTTCTTT. As protein: CASSMGLNTEAFF. The V and J genes are TRBV5-1 and TRBJ1-1; the D gene is possibly TRBD1 (5 bases). The CDR3 runs 13 residues. CDR1 SGHRS and CDR2 YFSETQ come from the germline V gene. Trimming took off 4 bases at V and 0 bases at J, with 7 bases between the two ends.

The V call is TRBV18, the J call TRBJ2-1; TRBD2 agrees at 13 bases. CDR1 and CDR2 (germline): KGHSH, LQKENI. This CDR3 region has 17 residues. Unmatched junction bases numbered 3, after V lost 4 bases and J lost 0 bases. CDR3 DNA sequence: TGTGCCAGCTCACGAGGACTAGCGGGAGCCTCCTACAATGAGCAGTTCTTC. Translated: CASSRGLAGASYNEQFF.

The CDR3 reads CSVEGRSQETQYF. DNA of the CDR3: TGCAGCGTTGAGGGGCGGAGCCAAGAGACCCAGTACTTC. The rearrangement uses TRBV29-1 and TRBJ2-5, with a possible D match to TRBD1 (5 bases). This CDR3 has 13 amino acids. Germline V gene lookup returns CDR1 SQVTM and CDR2 ANQGSEA. The ends were cut back, 3 bases at V and 1 base at J, with 9 bases in the middle.